The sample holds a few counts of the clone carrying this T cell receptor (beta chain). TCRdb redid the calling of the RT-PCR reads with MiXCR, one entry per CDR3 protein. The sample includes 390,000 or so distinct CDR3 sequences, roughly 17% of them seen just once. This sample is part of a study of patients and donors after allogeneic stem cell transplantation. The V segment lost 3 bases and the J segment 5 bases; nucleotides outside the gene matches: 18. This CDR3 is built from 18 residues. In germline, CDR1 is LNHDA, CDR2 SQIVND (reference sequence). The chain employs TRBV19 and TRBJ1-1; 7 nucleotides align to TRBD1. Sequencing used blood, either unsorted or a sorted T cell fraction (not recorded which). The receptor was isolated from a human donor who was either an allogeneic HSCT recipient or a stem cell or donor lymphocyte infusion donor (not recorded which). It is not recorded whose cells these are; they may come from a transplant donor. The CDR3 sequence is CASSIGGGGGAPGTEAFF. CDR3 nucleotides: TGTGCCAGTAGTATTGGTGGTGGAGGGGGCGCGCCAGGGACTGAAGCTTTCTTT.